This is a list of T cell receptor beta chains from one sample in a study of PD-1 blockade in classical Hodgkin lymphoma. The repertoire was sequenced with immunoSEQ multiplex PCR; TCRdb's copy has only in-frame clones and lacks some. Among roughly 100,000 clones listed, approximately 89% were seen once. The sample here was peripheral blood mononuclear cells (PBMCs), taken before the fourth cycle of nivolumab. The receptors stem from a human donor with classical Hodgkin lymphoma. The CDR3 runs from the conserved cysteine through the conserved F or W. The order of the fields is V gene, clone size, D gene, J gene, CDR3 protein, CDR3 DNA. D genes are given only for firm matches. Size is stated for part of the rows, as once, few or many counts, or as a class when the clone is expanded.

V: TRBV5-1
size: once
D: TRBD2
J: TRBJ2-1
CDR3: CASSPQAGIYNEQFF
DNA: TGCGCCAGCAGCCCCCAAGCGGGGATATACAATGAGCAGTTCTTC

V: TRBV11-2
size: -
D: -
J: TRBJ2-7
CDR3: CASSLGATYEQYF
DNA: TGTGCCAGCAGCTTAGGGGCCACCTACGAGCAGTACTTC

V: TRBV19
size: -
D: TRBD1
J: TRBJ2-6
CDR3: CASKTGKTGANVLTF
DNA: TGTGCCAGTAAGACAGGGAAGACTGGGGCCAACGTCCTGACTTTC

V: TRBV28
size: -
D: -
J: TRBJ1-2
CDR3: CASSFGAGNYGYTF
DNA: TGTGCCAGCAGTTTCGGGGCGGGGAACTATGGCTACACCTTC

V: TRBV6-5
size: -
D: -
J: TRBJ2-3
CDR3: CASTSGRLTDTQYF
DNA: TGTGCCAGCACCTCCGGCAGGCTCACAGATACGCAGTATTTT

V: TRBV19
size: -
D: -
J: TRBJ1-1
CDR3: CASGYGDTEAFF
DNA: TGTGCCAGTGGGTATGGGGACACTGAAGCTTTCTTT

V: TRBV7-8
size: -
D: TRBD1
J: TRBJ2-7
CDR3: CASRDRGRPEQYF
DNA: TGTGCCAGCCGGGACAGGGGGCGGCCCGAGCAGTACTTC

V: TRBV7-9
size: -
D: -
J: TRBJ2-1
CDR3: CASSLSTGSNEQFF
DNA: TGTGCCAGCAGCTTGTCGACAGGCTCTAATGAGCAGTTCTTC

V: TRBV7-8
size: once
D: -
J: TRBJ2-3
CDR3: CASKYVGVKTDTQYF
DNA: TGTGCCAGCAAGTATGTCGGGGTTAAAACAGATACGCAGTATTTT

V: TRBV29-1
size: -
D: -
J: TRBJ2-7
CDR3: CSVAGWPTGDQGLYEQYF
DNA: TGCAGCGTTGCGGGGTGGCCCACGGGGGATCAAGGGCTCTACGAGCAGTACTTC

V: TRBV21-1
size: -
D: -
J: TRBJ2-5
CDR3: CASSKWQDSSIQETQYF
DNA: TGTGCCAGCAGCAAATGGCAGGACTCGAGCATCCAAGAGACCCAGTACTTC

V: TRBV5-4
size: -
D: -
J: TRBJ1-1
CDR3: CASSLRQGNTEAFF
DNA: TGTGCCAGCAGCTTACGGCAGGGGAACACTGAAGCTTTCTTT

V: TRBV28
size: -
D: -
J: TRBJ1-1
CDR3: CASTPGGGSTEAFF
DNA: TGTGCCAGCACTCCTGGGGGGGGGTCCACTGAAGCTTTCTTT

V: TRBV5-1
size: -
D: -
J: TRBJ2-7
CDR3: CASSLSRHEQYF
DNA: TGTGCCAGCAGCTTGAGCCGCCACGAGCAGTACTTC

V: TRBV4-1
size: -
D: -
J: TRBJ2-7
CDR3: CASSPDQGSYEQYF
DNA: TGCGCCAGCAGCCCTGATCAGGGTTCCTACGAGCAGTACTTC

V: TRBV18
size: -
D: -
J: TRBJ2-3
CDR3: CASSPQGSDTQYF
DNA: TGTGCCAGCTCACCACAAGGATCAGATACGCAGTATTTT

V: TRBV5-1
size: once
D: TRBD2
J: TRBJ2-1
CDR3: CASSLEVGLAGGRSYNEQFF
DNA: TGCGCCAGCAGCTTGGAGGTGGGCCTAGCGGGAGGACGCTCCTACAATGAGCAGTTCTTC

V: TRBV5-6
size: -
D: TRBD1
J: TRBJ1-2
CDR3: CASSPGRDRGHPGYGYTF
DNA: TGTGCCAGCAGCCCGGGCCGGGACAGGGGGCATCCGGGGTATGGCTACACCTTC